These 5 T cell receptor beta chains came from one sample sequenced in a study of control samples from healthy donors and cancer patients. Assay: immunoSEQ multiplex PCR; the TCRdb copy retains only in-frame clones and omits some. The repertoire holds about 170,000 clones, with 90% to 95% as singletons. Sequenced material: blood. The source is a woman in her fifties or sixties in good health.

The V and J genes are TRBV3-1 (or the pseudogene TRBV3-2) and TRBJ2-5, with TRBD2 matching over 13 bases. Trimming removed 4 bases from V and 4 bases from J; junction bases left unmatched: 12. Looked up from germline, CDR1 is LGHDT and CDR2 is YNNKEL (reference sequence). The CDR3 extends over 18 amino acids. This CDR3 reads CASSPVTSGGAVGETQYF. As DNA, the CDR3 is TGTGCCAGCAGCCCGGTTACTAGCGGGGGGGCCGTCGGAGAGACCCAGTACTTC.

The chain carries TRBV5-1 and TRBJ2-2, with D possibly TRBD1 on 7 matching bases. Trimming removed 0 bases at V and 5 bases at J, with 11 bases between. Germline values: CDR1 SGHRS, CDR2 YFSETQ. The CDR3 totals 15 residues. The CDR3 region is CASSLDPGGTGELFF. CDR3 DNA: TGCGCCAGCAGCTTGGATCCAGGGGGGACCGGGGAGCTGTTTTTT.

J is TRBJ2-3 and V is TRBV7-2; a possible D gene is TRBD2 (5 bases). In germline, CDR1 is SGHTA, CDR2 FQGNSA. With 6 bases removed from V and 0 bases from J, the gap between germline ends came to 13 bases. The CDR3 length is 15 residues. The CDR3 loop reads CASRQTRFSTDTQYF. Here the CDR3 DNA reads TGTGCCAGCAGACAAACTAGGTTCAGCACAGATACGCAGTATTTT.

V and J are TRBV19 and TRBJ2-1; D uncertain. The V end lost 5 bases, the J end lost 4 bases, and 6 bases lay between the germline ends. The CDR3 consists of 12 residues. CDR1 LNHDA and CDR2 SQIVND come from the germline V gene (reference sequence). The CDR3 sequence: CASSWGYNEQFF. The CDR3 region has the DNA TGTGCCAGTAGTTGGGGTTACAATGAGCAGTTCTTC.

This chain links TRBV5-6 with TRBJ1-2; 11 bases match TRBD1. V lost 5 bases and J lost 3; bases outside the gene matches: 9. The germline V gene has CDR1 SGHDT and CDR2 YYEEEE. This CDR3 has 16 residues. The CDR3 bases are TGTGCCAGCAGACCAGGACAGGGGGCGGGATACTATGGCTACACCTTC. It encodes CASRPGQGAGYYGYTF.